What follows are 21 T cell receptor beta chains derived from one specimen sequenced in a study of cytomegalovirus exposure and HLA in healthy donors. The PCR was carried out with 60 Vbeta primers and 13 Jbeta primers. TCRdb keeps only in-frame clones here, not all; method: immunoSEQ multiplex PCR. The table includes about 200,000 clones, approximately 86% detected once. The sequencing input was PBMCs. The receptors come from a woman under 40 in good health and CMV-seronegative.

V gene TRBV13 combines with J gene TRBJ1-2; tentative D call: TRBD1 (6 bases). CDR1 and CDR2 from the germline V gene are PRHDT and FYEKMQ (reference sequence). V was trimmed by 5 bases and J by 6 bases, leaving 16 bases between them. The CDR3 is 14 amino acids. CDR3 region: CASSPTGGINGYTF. CDR3 DNA sequence: TGTGCCAGCAGCCCCACGGGGGGCATTAATGGCTACACCTTC.

The table lists this clone with a few counts. V is TRBV5-6 and J is TRBJ2-3; possible D gene TRBD2, 6 bases. This CDR3 comprises 14 residues. V was cut by 3 bases and J by 4 bases, with 12 bases left in between. Germline CDR1 SGHDT, CDR2 YYEEEE. In nucleotides, the CDR3 is TGTGCCAGCAGCTGGGGTAGCGGACCAGATACGCAGTATTTT. Translation gives CASSWGSGPDTQYF.

The V call is TRBV28, the J call TRBJ2-5; 8 positions agree with TRBD2. The V gene's germline CDR1 is MDHEN and CDR2 SYDVKM. The CDR3 is made up of 16 amino acids. V shed 6 bases, J shed 3 bases, and the junction held 12 bases outside the gene matches. CDR3 loop: CASSFFGGEIEETQYF. In DNA, the CDR3 is TGTGCCAGCAGCTTTTTCGGGGGGGAAATAGAAGAGACCCAGTACTTC.

J is TRBJ2-5 and V is TRBV6-1; D unclear. With the DNA end fitting TRBJ2-7 better, the J assignment may be wrong. From germline, CDR1 is MNHNS and CDR2 SASEGT. The CDR3 covers 14 residues. This chain's CDR3 is CASSEARRSYEQYF. The DNA for the CDR3 is TGTGCCAGCAGTGAAGCGCGGCGCTCCTACGAGCAGTACTTC.

This chain uses TRBV2 with TRBJ2-3; 14 positions match TRBD2. The ends lost 8 bases at V and 3 bases at J; junction bases unmatched: 4. The CDR3 runs to 15 residues. In germline, CDR1 is SNHLY, CDR2 FYNNEI. Here the CDR3 reads CASPRTSGRTDTQYF. CDR3 nucleotide sequence: TGTGCCAGCCCTCGGACTAGCGGGAGGACAGATACGCAGTATTTT.

The rearrangement uses TRBV18 and TRBJ1-2; a possible D gene is TRBD1 (5 bases). This CDR3 region has 16 residues. The V gene's germline CDR1 is KGHSH and CDR2 LQKENI. Deletions cut 7 bases from V and 3 bases from J, with 21 bases between. The CDR3 protein is CASYHSPGISDYGYTF. DNA of the CDR3: TGTGCCAGCTACCACTCTCCAGGGATCTCAGACTATGGCTACACCTTC.

The V call is TRBV28, the J call TRBJ1-1; 7 bases are a match to TRBD1. The CDR3 has 13 amino acids. Per germline, CDR1 MDHEN and CDR2 SYDVKM. J lost 4 bases, V lost 6 bases, and 5 bases had no gene match. CDR3 nucleotide sequence: TGTGCCAGCAGACCACGACAGGGCACTGAAGCTTTCTTT. Encoded protein: CASRPRQGTEAFF.

CDR3 sequence reads: CASSEGTSVGYNEQFF. For the CDR3, the DNA is TGTGCCAGCAGCGAAGGGACTTCGGTGGGCTACAATGAGCAGTTCTTC. The chain has TRBV9 and TRBJ2-1; D is possibly TRBD2 (6 bases). This CDR3 contains 16 residues. Germline V gene data show CDR1 as SGDLS and CDR2 as YYNGEE. V lost 3 bases and J 3 bases, leaving 16 bases between the germline ends.

This rearrangement joins TRBV5-4 to TRBJ2-1, with 7 bases aligning to TRBD2. V dropped 0 bases and J dropped 4; count of bases not matched to a gene: 4. The CDR3 has 15 residues. The germline CDR1 and CDR2 sequences are SGHNT and YYREEE (reference sequence). CDR3 in amino acids: CASSLGLAEYNEQFF. The CDR3 nucleotides read TGTGCCAGCAGCTTGGGTCTAGCGGAGTACAATGAGCAGTTCTTC.

This clone was seen just once. The rearrangement links TRBV18 to TRBJ2-7; TRBD1 might be the D (9 bases). The CDR3 covers 18 residues. CDR1 is KGHSH, CDR2 LQKENI, per germline. The V end was cut by 0 bases, the J end by 0 bases, with 18 bases between. CDR3 sequence: CASSPPRGDRDLSYEQYF. Here the CDR3 DNA reads TGTGCCAGCTCACCACCGCGGGGGGACAGGGACCTCTCCTACGAGCAGTACTTC. The full variable domain, rest sourced from reference TRBV18 and TRBJ2-7, is NAGVMQNPRHLVRRRGQEARLRCSPMKGHSHVYWYRQLPEEGLKFMVYLQKENIIDESGMPKERFSAEFPKEGPSILRIQQVVRGDSAAYFCASSPPRGDRDLSYEQYFGPGTRLTVT.

The genes are TRBV5-1 and TRBJ1-3, with D uncertain. Germline CDR1 SGHRS, CDR2 YFSETQ. The CDR3 totals 16 residues. Between the trimmed V and J ends, which lost 3 bases and 0 bases, there was a span of 13 bases. The CDR3 spells CASSSQTFSSGNTIYF. As DNA, the CDR3 is TGCGCCAGCAGCTCCCAGACATTTTCCTCTGGAAACACCATATATTTT.

This chain connects TRBV27 to TRBJ2-1, with D possibly being TRBD2 (5 bases). Trimming took 5 bases from V and 0 from J, leaving 17 bases between them. The CDR3 runs to 17 residues. From germline, CDR1 is MNHEY and CDR2 SMNVEV (reference sequence). CDR3 residues: CASSPPGGPRSYNEQFF. The CDR3 coding sequence is TGTGCCAGCAGTCCCCCCGGAGGTCCACGCTCCTACAATGAGCAGTTCTTC.

The chain combines TRBV5-4 with TRBJ2-5, with TRBD2 identical over 10 bases. Germline V gene data show CDR1 as SGHNT and CDR2 as YYREEE (reference sequence). This CDR3 region has 16 residues. After removal of 2 bases from V and 2 bases from J, the junction contained 6 bases not matched to a gene. CDR3 in DNA: TGTGCCAGCAGCTTTATGAGCGGGAGGGTTCAAGAGACCCAGTACTTC. It translates to CASSFMSGRVQETQYF.

A single count supports this clone. The chain is built from TRBV2 and TRBJ1-2, with TRBD1 as a possible D gene (5 bases). The CDR3 is 13 amino acids. V was clipped by 3 bases and J by 3 bases, with 8 bases between them. The germline gives CDR1 SNHLY, CDR2 FYNNEI. CDR3 residues: CASSEDNHYGYTF. The CDR3, as DNA: TGTGCCAGCAGTGAGGACAATCACTATGGCTACACCTTC. Full variable domain (remainder filled in from reference TRBV2 and TRBJ1-2): EPEVTQTPSHQVTQMGQEVILRCVPISNHLYFYWYRQILGQKVEFLVSFYNNEISEKSEIFDDQFSVERPDGSNFTLKIRSTKLEDSAMYFCASSEDNHYGYTFGSGTRLTVV.

The chain has TRBV15 and TRBJ2-1; 12 bases map to TRBD2. Germline-derived CDR1 and CDR2 are LNHNV and YYDKDF (reference sequence). The CDR3 contains 15 residues. The V and J ends lost 3 bases and 7 bases, in that order; junction bases with no gene match: 4. This CDR3 reads CATSSTSGRPNEQFF. DNA for the CDR3: TGTGCCACCAGCAGTACTAGCGGGAGGCCGAATGAGCAGTTCTTC.

The chain uses TRBV5-5 and TRBJ2-4; possibly TRBD1 for D (5 bases). The CDR3 spans 17 residues. Germline lookup yields CDR1 SGHKS and CDR2 YYEKEE (reference sequence). V was trimmed by 6 bases and J by 3 bases, leaving 22 bases between them. The CDR3 DNA is TGTGCCAGCACCCCCGGGCCAACCGAAAGGGGCAAAAACATTCAGTACTTC. Translated, it gives CASTPGPTERGKNIQYF. Complete variable domain (other parts from reference TRBV5-5 and TRBJ2-4): DAGVTQSPTHLIKTRGQQVTLRCSPISGHKSVSWYQQVLGQGPQFIFQYYEKEERGRGNFPDRFSARQFPNYSSELNVNALLLGDSALYLCASTPGPTERGKNIQYFGAGTRLSVL.

This clone is a singleton in its sample. The V call is TRBV4-1, the J call TRBJ2-1; 8 bases fit TRBD2. V trimming: 0 bases; J trimming: 6 bases; junction bases outside the gene matches: 13. CDR1 and CDR2 from the germline V gene are MGHRA and YSYEKL. The CDR3 runs to 18 residues. The CDR3 DNA reads TGCGCCAGCAGCCAAGATCGAGTCGGGAGGGGCCGGGGCAATGAGCAGTTCTTC. It codes for CASSQDRVGRGRGNEQFF.

The chain is built from TRBV19 and TRBJ2-3; tentatively, D is TRBD2 (5 bases). This CDR3 has 13 residues. The germline V gene has CDR1 LNHDA and CDR2 SQIVND (reference sequence). V lost 5 bases and J lost 2, with 8 bases in between. The DNA for the CDR3 is TGTGCCAGTAGTCAGGACTCCACAGATACGCAGTATTTT. Translation: CASSQDSTDTQYF.

The CDR3 sequence is CASSTTTGGNEQFF. In nucleotides, the CDR3 is TGTGCCAGCAGCACAACCACAGGGGGCAATGAGCAGTTCTTC. The gene calls are TRBV9 and TRBJ2-1, with 8 nucleotides matching TRBD1. Germline V gene lookup returns CDR1 SGDLS and CDR2 YYNGEE. The CDR3 extends over 14 amino acids. The V segment lost 4 bases and the J segment 6 bases; nucleotides outside the gene matches: 6.

The rearrangement joins TRBV5-1 to TRBJ2-1; 12 positions match TRBD1. The germline V gene encodes CDR1 SGHRS and CDR2 YFSETQ. With 4 bases clipped from V and 5 bases from J, the junction kept 4 bases outside the gene matches. There are 15 residues in the CDR3. CDR3 loop: CASSPGTGGHNEQFF. CDR3 nucleotide sequence: TGCGCCAGCAGCCCCGGGACAGGGGGCCACAATGAGCAGTTCTTC.

The chain has TRBV21-1 and TRBJ1-2. TRBV21-1 has pseudogene status. This CDR3 spans 18 amino acids. CDR3 in DNA: TGTGCCAGCAGCTCCGTTTGTGCGGGGGAGATATCTAACTATGGCTACACCTTC. Translated, it gives CASSSVCAGEISNYGYTF.